The 20 T cell receptor beta chains listed next were all sequenced from one sample in a study of CD8+ T cells in alopecia areata. Documented treatment: oral pan-JAK inhibitor, 5-10 mg twice daily. cDNA serving as the sequencing template came from extracted, reverse transcribed RNA. Method: immunoSEQ multiplex PCR; TCRdb's copy keeps in-frame clones and lacks some. In the table there are 100,000 to 150,000 clones, about 61% of which are singletons. The specimen comprised CD8+ T cells sorted from blood, sampled at week 4, from a patient treated with tofacitinib. The source of these receptors is a human donor with alopecia areata.

This clone was counted only a few times. The chain recombines TRBV30 with TRBJ1-1; D not certain. Between the trimmed V and J ends, which lost 3 bases and 7 bases, there was a span of 9 bases. Germline CDR1 GTSNPN, CDR2 SVGIG (reference sequence). The CDR3 is 11 residues long. The CDR3 DNA follows: TGTGCCTGGAGAAATCCCCTTGAAGCTTTCTTT. Protein: CAWRNPLEAFF.

The chain recombines TRBV29-1 with TRBJ2-7, with D unresolved. The germline gives CDR1 SQVTM, CDR2 ANQGSEA. The V end was cut by 3 bases, the J end by 3 bases, with 12 bases between. The CDR3 runs 13 residues. Written as DNA, the CDR3 is TGCAGCGTTGAGATGGCAGCACACTACGAGCAGTACTTC. It specifies CSVEMAAHYEQYF.

This chain links TRBV5-1 with TRBJ2-1, with D unresolved. The CDR3 consists of 13 residues. V was trimmed by 3 bases and J by 4 bases, leaving 8 bases between them. Per the germline V gene, CDR1 is SGHRS and CDR2 is YFSETQ. The CDR3 protein is CASSWSTYNEQFF. Written as DNA, the CDR3 is TGCGCCAGCAGCTGGAGCACATACAATGAGCAGTTCTTC.

The rearrangement joins TRBV7-9 to TRBJ2-7, with 9 bases fitting TRBD1. The V and J ends lost 5 bases and 4 bases, in that order; junction bases with no gene match: 9. Looked up from germline, CDR1 is SEHNR and CDR2 is FQNEAQ (reference sequence). The CDR3 runs to 15 residues. The CDR3 reads CASSLGQGDYYEQYF. The CDR3 DNA reads TGTGCCAGCAGCCTGGGACAGGGCGATTATTACGAGCAGTACTTC. The variable domain in full, with the rest retrieved from reference TRBV7-9 and TRBJ2-7, is DTGVSQNPRHKITKRGQNVTFRCDPISEHNRLYWYRQTLGQGPEFLTYFQNEAQLEKSRLLSDRFSAERPKGSFSTLEIQRTEQGDSAMYLCASSLGQGDYYEQYFGPGTRLTVT.

This chain connects TRBV4-1 to TRBJ2-7, with D possibly being TRBD1 (6 bases). Trimming left V 2 bases short and J 0 bases short, with 11 bases between. The CDR3 covers 15 residues. Germline V gives CDR1 MGHRA, CDR2 YSYEKL. For the CDR3, the DNA is TGCGCCAGCAGCCAAACCCAGGGGAGCTCCTACGAGCAGTACTTC. Translating gives CASSQTQGSSYEQYF.

V is TRBV19 and J is TRBJ2-1, with 9 positions matching TRBD2. V lost 3 bases and J lost 7; bases outside the gene matches: 7. Germline assignment: CDR1 LNHDA and CDR2 SQIVND (reference sequence). The CDR3 loop spans 15 amino acids. The CDR3 loop is CASSILAGSVNEQFF. The DNA for the CDR3 is TGTGCCAGTAGTATCCTAGCGGGGAGTGTAAATGAGCAGTTCTTC.

V gene TRBV5-6 combines with J gene TRBJ2-1, with D possibly called TRBD1 or TRBD2 (5 bases each). The V end lost 1 base, the J end lost 7 bases, and 15 bases lay between the germline ends. CDR3 length: 15 residues. The germline V gene encodes CDR1 SGHDT and CDR2 YYEEEE. Here the CDR3 reads CASSLSVFGGNEQFF. The CDR3 DNA is TGTGCCAGCAGCTTGTCAGTGTTTGGGGGAAATGAGCAGTTCTTC.

The genes are TRBV7-9 and TRBJ2-3; D may be TRBD1 (7 bases). V was pared by 5 bases and J by 6 bases, with 24 bases between. Germline values: CDR1 SEHNR, CDR2 FQNEAQ (reference sequence). The CDR3 is 17 residues long. CDR3 in amino acids: CASSTQEGAGWLDTQYF. Written as DNA, the CDR3 is TGTGCCAGCAGCACTCAGGAGGGGGCTGGCTGGCTGGATACGCAGTATTTT.

This sequence joins TRBV29-1 and TRBJ2-5, with 8 bases lining up with TRBD2. Germline loops: CDR1 SQVTM, CDR2 ANQGSEA. The CDR3 is 14 residues long. The ends lost 4 bases at V and 7 bases at J; junction bases unmatched: 11. The DNA for the CDR3 is TGCAGCGTTGGGTTGGCGGGGGGAACAAGGACCCAGTACTTC. Protein: CSVGLAGGTRTQYF.

The chain is built from TRBV29-1 and TRBJ1-1, with 7 bases identical to TRBD1. This CDR3 comprises 12 residues. Germline CDR1 is SQVTM and CDR2 is ANQGSEA. The trim removed 3 bases at V and 7 bases at J, leaving 5 bases unmatched. The chain's CDR3 is CSVDGGQLEAFF. DNA for the CDR3: TGCAGCGTTGATGGGGGACAGCTTGAAGCTTTCTTT. Complete variable domain (other parts from reference TRBV29-1 and TRBJ1-1): SAVISQKPSRDICQRGTSLTIQCQVDSQVTMMFWYRQQPGQSLTLIATANQGSEATYESGFVIDKFPISRPNLTFSTLTVSNMSPEDSSIYLCSVDGGQLEAFFGQGTRLTVV.

This clone was detected a few times. This chain links TRBV13 with TRBJ2-6; 8 bases fit TRBD1. This CDR3 spans 18 amino acids. The V gene end was trimmed by 5 bases and the J gene end by 0 bases; junction bases not matched to a gene: 9. Germline values: CDR1 PRHDT, CDR2 FYEKMQ (reference sequence). CDR3: CASSPDRGQISGANVLTF. Here the CDR3 DNA reads TGTGCCAGCAGCCCCGACAGGGGTCAAATCTCTGGGGCCAACGTCCTGACTTTC.

J is TRBJ1-2 and V is TRBV29-1; 9 bases are a match to TRBD1. Germline trimming cut 3 bases from V and 4 bases from J; bases unmatched to any gene: 3. This CDR3 contains 13 residues. Germline CDR1 is SQVTM and CDR2 is ANQGSEA. The CDR3 loop reads CSVEGQGVYGYTF. Here the CDR3 DNA reads TGCAGCGTTGAGGGACAGGGCGTCTATGGCTACACCTTC.

The chain has TRBV27 and TRBJ2-1, with D uncertain. The CDR3 is 13 amino acids. The ends were cut back, 0 bases at V and 4 bases at J, with 4 bases in the middle. Per germline, CDR1 MNHEY and CDR2 SMNVEV (reference sequence). Here the CDR3 reads CASSLSWYNEQFF. The CDR3 nucleotides are TGTGCCAGCAGTTTATCGTGGTACAATGAGCAGTTCTTC.

The chain is built from TRBV29-1 and TRBJ1-2; no clear D gene. V was shortened by 7 bases and J by 5 bases, with 11 bases between the two germline ends. The CDR3 length is 11 residues. Per germline, CDR1 SQVTM and CDR2 ANQGSEA. Written as DNA, the CDR3 is TGCAGCGAGAGGACGGAGTATGGCTACACCTTC. Protein sequence: CSERTEYGYTF.

The chain uses TRBV19 and TRBJ1-2, with 9 bases identical to TRBD1. The CDR3 is 13 amino acids. With 6 bases clipped from V and 10 bases from J, the junction kept 9 bases outside the gene matches. Germline-derived CDR1 and CDR2 are LNHDA and SQIVND (reference sequence). CDR3 region: CASRGQGDYDYTF. The CDR3 DNA sequence: TGTGCCAGTAGGGGACAGGGAGATTACGACTACACCTTC.

Written as DNA, the CDR3 is TGCAGCGCAGACCCCCAGGGGGGTTTCACAGATACGCAGTATTTT. As protein: CSADPQGGFTDTQYF. The V call is TRBV29-1, the J call TRBJ2-3; possibly TRBD1 for D (7 bases). V was trimmed by 7 bases and J by 2 bases, leaving 19 bases between them. The CDR3 contains 15 residues. Germline V gene data show CDR1 as SQVTM and CDR2 as ANQGSEA.

The J gene is TRBJ2-7, the V gene TRBV29-1, with 7 positions matching TRBD1. This CDR3 comprises 10 residues. From germline, CDR1 is SQVTM and CDR2 ANQGSEA. Losses at the gene ends were 4 bases for V and 9 bases for J; bases not matched to a gene: 3. The CDR3 loop reads CSVGGQPQYF. Here the CDR3 DNA reads TGCAGCGTTGGGGGACAGCCGCAGTACTTC.

This rearrangement joins TRBV23-1 to TRBJ2-1; 9 nucleotides agree with TRBD1. TRBV23-1 qualifies as an ORF whose function is uncertain. CDR3 length equals 17 residues. V lost 3 bases, J lost 6 bases, and 12 bases stayed unmatched. The CDR3 region has the DNA TGCGCCAGCAGTCATCCCCGGACACAGGGGGCGGCCAATGAGCAGTTCTTC. The encoded protein is CASSHPRTQGAANEQFF.

The chain couples TRBV28 to TRBJ1-2; 7 positions agree with TRBD1. Germline V gives CDR1 MDHEN, CDR2 SYDVKM. The CDR3 contains 15 residues. Trimming took 2 bases from V and 4 from J; bases not matched to a gene: 7. CDR3 residues: CASSLGDRETYGYTF. The CDR3 DNA follows: TGTGCCAGCAGTTTAGGCGACAGGGAAACCTATGGCTACACCTTC.

V and J are TRBV9 and TRBJ2-3, with a weak D call TRBD2 (6 bases). CDR1 and CDR2 from the germline V gene are SGDLS and YYNGEE. The CDR3 is 14 amino acids. Trimming shortened V by 8 bases and J by 2 bases, and 15 bases separated the two germline ends. CDR3 amino acids: CASGGGGDTDTQYF. CDR3 nucleotide sequence: TGTGCCAGTGGAGGTGGCGGGGACACAGATACGCAGTATTTT.